These 4 T cell receptor beta chains came from one sample sequenced in a study of T cells after yellow fever vaccination. TCRdb reanalysed the 5' RACE reads using MiXCR and keeps one entry per CDR3 protein. The sample has 280,000 or so distinct CDR3 sequences, roughly 8.7% seen once. The source was CD4+ T cells sorted from PBMCs, collected 5 days after the yellow fever booster vaccination. All receptors come from a man aged 18-30 years who received the YFV17D yellow fever vaccine.

The chain has TRBV19 and TRBJ1-5; D gene unclear. Germline lookup yields CDR1 LNHDA and CDR2 SQIVND (reference sequence). The V end was cut by 3 bases, the J end by 9 bases, with 12 bases between. The CDR3 consists of 13 residues. For the CDR3, the DNA is TGTGCCAGTAGTATCGGAGGGCGGGGGCCCCAGCATTTT. It is translated as CASSIGGRGPQHF.

The CDR3 spells CASSHQGVNTDTQYF. The CDR3 region has the DNA TGTGCCAGCAGCCATCAAGGGGTTAACACAGATACGCAGTATTTT. This rearrangement joins TRBV5-6 to TRBJ2-3; D is possibly TRBD1 (5 bases). V lost 4 bases, J lost 2 bases, and 14 bases lay in between. The CDR3 extends over 15 amino acids. The germline V gene encodes CDR1 SGHDT and CDR2 YYEEEE.

This clonotype was detected ten times or more. The chain uses TRBV29-1 and TRBJ2-7, with D perhaps matching TRBD1 (7 bases). The length of the CDR3 is 15 residues. CDR1 is SQVTM and CDR2 is ANQGSEA in the germline V gene. V lost 5 bases to trimming and J lost 0 bases, with 17 bases between them. The CDR3 spells CSVSFGQGGSYEQYF. In DNA, the CDR3 is TGCAGCGTTTCTTTTGGGCAGGGGGGCTCCTACGAGCAGTACTTC.

This clonotype has only a few counts. This chain connects TRBV5-1 to TRBJ2-5; the match to TRBD2 covers 13 bases. CDR1 and CDR2 from the germline V gene are SGHRS and YFSETQ. V dropped 7 bases and J dropped 6; count of bases not matched to a gene: 6. The CDR3 covers 14 residues. CDR3 amino acids: CASQTSGGAKTQYF. For the CDR3, the DNA is TGCGCCAGCCAAACTAGCGGGGGGGCCAAGACCCAGTACTTC.